This record concerns one TCR beta chain sequence. What it binds is unknown. From germline, CDR1 is MDHEN and CDR2 SYDVKM. Unmatched junction bases numbered 14, after V lost 6 bases and J lost 2 bases. This CDR3 is 18 amino acids long. The library was made from cDNA and included unique molecular identifiers. It was from roughly 1 to 10 million T cells that some 500,000 cDNA molecules came. TCRdb reprocessed the PCR reads with MiXCR, giving one entry per CDR3 protein. The sample lists hundreds of thousands of distinct CDR3 sequences; about 27% were seen once. This sample is part of a study of post-analysis software for immune sequencing data. Looking at the study overall: Multiple sclerosis in the patients followed relapsing-remitting, secondary progressive and progressive-relapsing courses. Findings and caveats of the study: Normalized Chao1 diversity was significantly reduced in patients versus controls. Five or six TRBV segments, TRBV5-6, TRBV5-1 and TRBV20-1 among them, were found more frequent in patients than controls.

The chain links TRBV28 to TRBJ2-3; TRBD2 aligns across 10 bases. Sequences were obtained from blood. This TCR derives from a girl aged 10-17 years with multiple sclerosis. CDR3 amino acids: CASRRTSGGLIVTDTQYF. CDR3 DNA sequence: TGTGCCAGCAGACGGACTAGCGGAGGCCTCATAGTCACAGATACGCAGTATTTT.